This paragraph reports one T cell receptor beta chain. The data derive from a study of blood T cell repertoires in COVID-19. Study-wide background: COVID-19 samples, acute and convalescent, were from the United States, Italy and Spain.

Germline V gene sequence: CDR1 SNHLY, CDR2 FYNNEI. The CDR3 is 15 residues long. Trimming removed 4 bases at V and 9 bases at J, with 16 bases between. Assay: immunoSEQ multiplex PCR; the TCRdb copy retains only in-frame clones and omits some. The repertoire includes over 250,000 clones, almost 85% of them detected once, and more than 4.5% sits in the top ten. The rearrangement links TRBV2 to TRBJ1-6; no clear D gene. The origin of this receptor is a man aged 50-60 years with active or convalescent COVID-19. Sequencing was carried out using peripheral blood. The CDR3 DNA reads as TGTGCCAGCAGTGTGTCGGTACAGAACGGTTCACCCCTCCACTTT. Translation gives CASSVSVQNGSPLHF.